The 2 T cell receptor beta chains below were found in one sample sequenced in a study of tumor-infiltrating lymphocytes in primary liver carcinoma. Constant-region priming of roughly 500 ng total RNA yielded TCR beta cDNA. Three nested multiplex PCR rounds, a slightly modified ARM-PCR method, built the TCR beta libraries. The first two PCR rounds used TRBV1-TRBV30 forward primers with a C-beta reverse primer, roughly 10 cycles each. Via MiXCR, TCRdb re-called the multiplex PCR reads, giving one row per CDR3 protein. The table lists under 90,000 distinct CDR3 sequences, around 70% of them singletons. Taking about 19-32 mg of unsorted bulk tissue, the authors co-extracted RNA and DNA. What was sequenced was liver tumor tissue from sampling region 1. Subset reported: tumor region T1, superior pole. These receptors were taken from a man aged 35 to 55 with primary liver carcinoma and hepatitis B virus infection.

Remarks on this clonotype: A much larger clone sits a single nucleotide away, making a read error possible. CDR3 coding DNA: TGCGTCAGCAGCTTTACAGGGCTGGGTCAGCCCCAGCATTTT. Its protein is CVSSFTGLGQPQHF. The chain employs TRBV5-1 and TRBJ1-5; TRBD1 might be the D (6 bases). This CDR3 is 14 amino acids long. Germline CDR1 is SGHRS and CDR2 is YFSETQ.

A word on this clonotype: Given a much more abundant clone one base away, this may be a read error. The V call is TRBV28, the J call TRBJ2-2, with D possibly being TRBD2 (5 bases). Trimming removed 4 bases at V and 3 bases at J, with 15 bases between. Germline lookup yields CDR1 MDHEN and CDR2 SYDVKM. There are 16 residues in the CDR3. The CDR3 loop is CASSSWTLAYTGELFF. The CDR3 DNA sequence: TGTGCCAGCAGTTCCTGGACGTTAGCGTACACCGGGGAGCTGTTTTTT.